Below are 6 T cell receptor beta chains sequenced from a single sample in a study of T cell changes during pregnancy in multiple sclerosis. The protocol was immunoSEQ multiplex PCR, while the TCRdb copy is restricted to in-frame clones and leaves out a portion. The table shows 70,000 to 80,000 clones, with around nine tenths occurring only once. Material: peripheral blood, obtained after pregnancy. Source of these receptors: a female donor in good health, enrolled as a control in a pregnancy study.

V is TRBV19 and J is TRBJ1-4, with D maybe TRBD1 (6 bases). The CDR3 runs to 14 residues. The V end was cut by 4 bases, the J end by 5 bases, with 11 bases between. Germline CDR1 is LNHDA and CDR2 is SQIVND (reference sequence). CDR3 sequence reads: CASSTDRGNEKLFF. Written as DNA, the CDR3 is TGTGCCAGTAGTACGGACAGAGGGAATGAAAAACTGTTTTTT.

V and J are TRBV12-5 and TRBJ2-3; D not resolved. Trimming pared 6 bases from V and 6 bases from J, leaving 16 bases between. The CDR3 has 14 residues. The germline CDR1 and CDR2 sequences are LGHNT and FRNRAP. The CDR3 DNA sequence: TGTGCTAGTGGCTATTCTGACCCGAGGGATACGCAGTATTTT. This sequence encodes CASGYSDPRDTQYF.

In its sample, this clone was seen a few times. The rearrangement links TRBV5-1 to TRBJ1-2; weak D call: TRBD1 (6 bases). Germline V gene sequence: CDR1 SGHRS, CDR2 YFSETQ. CDR3 length equals 15 residues. The V gene lost 4 bases and the J gene lost 4 bases, with 17 bases spanning the gap. CDR3 region: CASSPYDPRGYGYTF. The CDR3 DNA reads TGCGCCAGCAGCCCCTACGACCCCAGGGGCTATGGCTACACCTTC.

The gene calls are TRBV5-4 and TRBJ1-6; 11 bases fit TRBD1. The CDR3 is made up of 15 amino acids. V lost 3 bases and J lost 9; bases outside the gene matches: 5. Germline loops: CDR1 SGHNT, CDR2 YYREEE (reference sequence). The CDR3 DNA sequence: TGTGCCAGCAGCTGGGACAGGGGGATGAGTTCACCCCTCCACTTT. Residues: CASSWDRGMSSPLHF.

This rearrangement joins TRBV7-9 to TRBJ2-2; D might be TRBD1 (5 bases). CDR1 and CDR2 (germline): SEHNR, FQNEAQ (reference sequence). The CDR3 has 16 residues. V was cut by 2 bases and J by 0 bases, with 10 bases left in between. CDR3 region: CASSLYRTANTGELFF. The DNA of the CDR3 is TGTGCCAGCAGCTTATACAGGACCGCGAACACCGGGGAGCTGTTTTTT.

The V and J genes are TRBV19 and TRBJ2-7, with TRBD1 matching 7 bases. The ends lost 5 bases at V and 2 bases at J; junction bases unmatched: 12. The germline V gene encodes CDR1 LNHDA and CDR2 SQIVND (reference sequence). This CDR3 spans 16 amino acids. CDR3 loop: CASSPLTGSYAYEQYF. The CDR3 DNA is TGTGCCAGTAGTCCCCTGACAGGGTCCTACGCCTACGAGCAGTACTTC.